The rows below give T cell receptor beta chains drawn from one sample of a study of blood T cell repertoires in COVID-19. Only in-frame clones appear in the TCRdb table, and some are missing; sequencing was by immunoSEQ multiplex PCR. The sample consists of approximately 260,000 clones, around nine tenths of them appearing once. Sequencing was performed on peripheral blood. All receptors derive from a man aged 45-65 years with acute or convalescent COVID-19. Each CDR3 is given with its conserved first and last residue. The order of the fields is D gene, V gene, clone size, J gene, CDR3 DNA, CDR3 protein. D genes are given only for firm matches. A clone size is listed for some rows: how often the clone was seen (once, few, many), or a class if it is expanded.

D gene: -
V gene: TRBV6-5
clone size: -
J gene: TRBJ2-3
CDR3 DNA: TGTGCCAGCAGTCCCCAACCAGGGGTACCGGATACGCAGTATTTT
CDR3 protein: CASSPQPGVPDTQYF

D gene: -
V gene: TRBV2
clone size: -
J gene: TRBJ1-1
CDR3 DNA: TGTGCCAGCAGTGGAAGGGGAAAGGCCACTGAAGCTTTCTTT
CDR3 protein: CASSGRGKATEAFF

D gene: -
V gene: TRBV6-5
clone size: -
J gene: TRBJ2-2
CDR3 DNA: TGTGCCAGCAGTCCGAGCGGCACCGGGGAGCTGTTTTTT
CDR3 protein: CASSPSGTGELFF

D gene: TRBD2
V gene: TRBV4-1
clone size: -
J gene: TRBJ2-3
CDR3 DNA: TGCGCCAGCAGCCAAGACAGGGCGGGGGGAATCACAGATACGCAGTATTTT
CDR3 protein: CASSQDRAGGITDTQYF

D gene: -
V gene: TRBV19
clone size: -
J gene: TRBJ2-1
CDR3 DNA: TGTGCCAGTAGTATAGCCCGGGGAAAATACTATGAGCAGTTCTTC
CDR3 protein: CASSIARGKYYEQFF

D gene: -
V gene: TRBV10-2
clone size: -
J gene: TRBJ1-2
CDR3 DNA: TGCGCCAGCTCTTCAGATGGCTATGGCTACACCTTC
CDR3 protein: CASSSDGYGYTF

D gene: -
V gene: TRBV27
clone size: -
J gene: TRBJ1-1
CDR3 DNA: TGTGCCAGCAGTTTAGCGGGGAGCACTGAAGCTTTCTTT
CDR3 protein: CASSLAGSTEAFF

D gene: TRBD1
V gene: TRBV5-6
clone size: -
J gene: TRBJ1-3
CDR3 DNA: TGTGCCAGCAGCTTCGGGACAGTCTCTGGAAACACCATATATTTT
CDR3 protein: CASSFGTVSGNTIYF

D gene: -
V gene: TRBV5-1
clone size: -
J gene: TRBJ2-5
CDR3 DNA: TGCGCCAGCAGAACAGCGGTACAGAGACAAGAGACCCAGTACTTC
CDR3 protein: CASRTAVQRQETQYF

D gene: TRBD1
V gene: TRBV27
clone size: -
J gene: TRBJ1-1
CDR3 DNA: TGTGCCAGCCGAAGGACAGGGGGCTCGGGCACTGAAGCTTTCTTT
CDR3 protein: CASRRTGGSGTEAFF

D gene: -
V gene: TRBV12-3/TRBV12-4
clone size: once
J gene: TRBJ1-5
CDR3 DNA: TGTGCCAGCAGTTTTGAGAGACAGCCCCAGCATTTT
CDR3 protein: CASSFERQPQHF

D gene: TRBD2
V gene: TRBV15
clone size: -
J gene: TRBJ2-3
CDR3 DNA: TGTGCCACCAGCAGAGGGGGACTAGCGGGTTCAGATACGCAGTATTTT
CDR3 protein: CATSRGGLAGSDTQYF

D gene: -
V gene: TRBV6-2/TRBV6-3
clone size: -
J gene: TRBJ1-2
CDR3 DNA: TGTGCCAGCAGTTACCGTGATGGAGGGCTTGATGGCTACACCTTC
CDR3 protein: CASSYRDGGLDGYTF

D gene: -
V gene: TRBV6-5
clone size: once
J gene: TRBJ1-4
CDR3 DNA: TGTGCCAGCAGTTACTCGATGACACCCGAAAAACTGTTTTTT
CDR3 protein: CASSYSMTPEKLFF

D gene: TRBD2
V gene: TRBV15
clone size: -
J gene: TRBJ2-1
CDR3 DNA: TGTGCCACCAGCAGAGTGAGCCTAGCGGACAATGAGCAGTTCTTC
CDR3 protein: CATSRVSLADNEQFF

D gene: TRBD2
V gene: TRBV5-1
clone size: -
J gene: TRBJ2-7
CDR3 DNA: TGCGCCAGCAGCTTACCAGCGGGGGACTACGAGCAGTACTTC
CDR3 protein: CASSLPAGDYEQYF

D gene: -
V gene: TRBV19
clone size: -
J gene: TRBJ1-2
CDR3 DNA: TGTGCCGGGGGGGGCTACTATGGCTACACCTTC
CDR3 protein: CAGGGYYGYTF

D gene: -
V gene: TRBV6-5
clone size: -
J gene: TRBJ2-5
CDR3 DNA: TGTGCCAATCCACAGGGAAACCAAGAGACCCAGTACTTC
CDR3 protein: CANPQGNQETQYF

D gene: -
V gene: TRBV18
clone size: -
J gene: TRBJ1-4
CDR3 DNA: TGTGCCAGCTCACCAATCGGGAACCCTAATGAAAAACTGTTTTTT
CDR3 protein: CASSPIGNPNEKLFF

D gene: TRBD2
V gene: TRBV5-1
clone size: -
J gene: TRBJ2-5
CDR3 DNA: TGCGCCAGCAGCGTGACTAGCGGGGGTCCGGAGACCCAGTACTTC
CDR3 protein: CASSVTSGGPETQYF

D gene: -
V gene: TRBV12-3/TRBV12-4
clone size: -
J gene: TRBJ1-2
CDR3 DNA: TGTGCCAGCAGGCGGGCGGAGTATGGCTACACCTTC
CDR3 protein: CASRRAEYGYTF

D gene: TRBD2
V gene: TRBV6-5
clone size: -
J gene: TRBJ2-2
CDR3 DNA: TGTGCCAGCAGTTACGACCTAGCGGCCCGAAGGGAGCTGTTTTTT
CDR3 protein: CASSYDLAARRELFF

D gene: TRBD1
V gene: TRBV7-2
clone size: -
J gene: TRBJ2-5
CDR3 DNA: TGTGCCAGCAGCTCAAGACAGGGGCGGCAAGAGACCCAGTACTTC
CDR3 protein: CASSSRQGRQETQYF

D gene: TRBD2
V gene: TRBV10-2
clone size: -
J gene: TRBJ2-1
CDR3 DNA: TGCGCCAGCAGTGAGTCGACTTTAGCGGGGGACAATGAGCAGTTCTTC
CDR3 protein: CASSESTLAGDNEQFF

D gene: -
V gene: TRBV30
clone size: -
J gene: TRBJ1-2
CDR3 DNA: TGTGCCTGGAGTTCTTCACTCTATGGCTACACCTTC
CDR3 protein: CAWSSSLYGYTF

D gene: TRBD1
V gene: TRBV7-6
clone size: -
J gene: TRBJ2-3
CDR3 DNA: TGTGCCAGCAGCCCCCGACAGGGGGCAACAGATACGCAGTATTTT
CDR3 protein: CASSPRQGATDTQYF

D gene: -
V gene: TRBV6-2/TRBV6-3
clone size: -
J gene: TRBJ2-3
CDR3 DNA: TGTGCCAGCAGTTACGTAGCGGTTACAGATACGCAGTATTTT
CDR3 protein: CASSYVAVTDTQYF